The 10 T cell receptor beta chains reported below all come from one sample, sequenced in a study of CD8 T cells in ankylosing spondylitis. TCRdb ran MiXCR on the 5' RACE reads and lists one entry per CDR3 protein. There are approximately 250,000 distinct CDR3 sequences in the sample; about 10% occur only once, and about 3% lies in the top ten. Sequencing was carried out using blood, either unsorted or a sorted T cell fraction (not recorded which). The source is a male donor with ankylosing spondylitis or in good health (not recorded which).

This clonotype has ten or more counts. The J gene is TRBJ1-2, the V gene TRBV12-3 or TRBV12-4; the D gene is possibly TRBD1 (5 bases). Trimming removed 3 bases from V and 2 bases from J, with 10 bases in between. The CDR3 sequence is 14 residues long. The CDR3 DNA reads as TGTGCCAGCAGTTTGGGACTGAGAAACTATGGCTACACCTTC. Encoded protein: CASSLGLRNYGYTF.

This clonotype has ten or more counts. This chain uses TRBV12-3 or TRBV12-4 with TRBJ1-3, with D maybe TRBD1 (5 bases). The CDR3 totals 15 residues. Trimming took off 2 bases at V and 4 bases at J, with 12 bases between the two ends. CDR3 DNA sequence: TGTGCCAGCAGTTTAATGGCAGGGTACGGAAACACCATATATTTT. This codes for CASSLMAGYGNTIYF.

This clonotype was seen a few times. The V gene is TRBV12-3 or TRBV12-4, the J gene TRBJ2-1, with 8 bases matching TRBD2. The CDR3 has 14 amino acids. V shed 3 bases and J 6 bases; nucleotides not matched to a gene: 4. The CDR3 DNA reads TGTGCCAGCAGTTTCGGGCTAGCGGGCAATGAGCAGTTCTTC. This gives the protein CASSFGLAGNEQFF.

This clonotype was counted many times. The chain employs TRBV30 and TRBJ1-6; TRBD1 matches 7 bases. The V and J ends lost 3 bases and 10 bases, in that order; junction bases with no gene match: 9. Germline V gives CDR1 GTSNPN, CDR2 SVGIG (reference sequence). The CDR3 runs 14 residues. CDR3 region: CAWRTQGRGSPLHF. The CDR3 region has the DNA TGTGCCTGGAGGACACAGGGGCGAGGCTCACCCCTCCACTTT.

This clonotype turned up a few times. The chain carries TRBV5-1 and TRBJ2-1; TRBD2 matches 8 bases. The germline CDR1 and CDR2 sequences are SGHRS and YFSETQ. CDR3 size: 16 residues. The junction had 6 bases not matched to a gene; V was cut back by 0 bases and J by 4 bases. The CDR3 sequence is CASSLEAGGFYNEQFF. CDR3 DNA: TGCGCCAGCAGCTTGGAGGCGGGGGGATTTTACAATGAGCAGTTCTTC.

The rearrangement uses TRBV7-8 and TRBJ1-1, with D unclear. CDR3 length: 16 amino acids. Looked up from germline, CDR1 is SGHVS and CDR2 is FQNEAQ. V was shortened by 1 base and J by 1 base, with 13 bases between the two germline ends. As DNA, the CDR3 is TGTGCCAGCAGCTTAGTCCGGACGGCTCCGAACACTGAAGCTTTCTTT. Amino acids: CASSLVRTAPNTEAFF.

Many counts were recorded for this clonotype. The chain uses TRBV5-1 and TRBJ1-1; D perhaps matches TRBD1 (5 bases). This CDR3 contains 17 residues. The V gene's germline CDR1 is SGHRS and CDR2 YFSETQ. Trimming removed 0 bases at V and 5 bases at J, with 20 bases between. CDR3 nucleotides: TGCGCCAGCAGCTTGGGGGACGGTCTAAGAACGGGGACTGAAGCTTTCTTT. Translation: CASSLGDGLRTGTEAFF.

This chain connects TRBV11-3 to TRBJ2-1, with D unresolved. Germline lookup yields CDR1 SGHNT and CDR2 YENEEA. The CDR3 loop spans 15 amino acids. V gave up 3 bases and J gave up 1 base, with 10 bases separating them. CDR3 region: CASSFYGHSYNEQFF. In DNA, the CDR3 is TGTGCCAGCAGCTTCTACGGGCATTCCTACAATGAGCAGTTCTTC. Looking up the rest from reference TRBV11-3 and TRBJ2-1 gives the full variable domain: EAGVVQSPRYKIIEKKQPVAFWCNPISGHNTLYWYLQNLGQGPELLIRYENEEAVDDSQLPKDRFSAERLKGVDSTLKIQPAELGDSAVYLCASSFYGHSYNEQFFGPGTRLTVL.

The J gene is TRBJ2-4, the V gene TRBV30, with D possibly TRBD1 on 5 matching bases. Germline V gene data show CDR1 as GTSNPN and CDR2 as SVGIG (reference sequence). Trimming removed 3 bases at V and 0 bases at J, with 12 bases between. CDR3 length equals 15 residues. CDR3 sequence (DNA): TGTGCCTGGAGGGGTCGACAGCTAGCCAAAAACATTCAGTACTTC. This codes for CAWRGRQLAKNIQYF.

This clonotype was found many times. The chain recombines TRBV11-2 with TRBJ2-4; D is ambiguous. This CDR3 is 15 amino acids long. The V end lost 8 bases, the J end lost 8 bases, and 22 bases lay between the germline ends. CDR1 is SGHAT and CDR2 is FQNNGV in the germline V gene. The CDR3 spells CASALSPRGDDIQYF. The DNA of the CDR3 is TGTGCCAGCGCCCTGTCGCCCCGCGGAGACGACATTCAGTACTTC.